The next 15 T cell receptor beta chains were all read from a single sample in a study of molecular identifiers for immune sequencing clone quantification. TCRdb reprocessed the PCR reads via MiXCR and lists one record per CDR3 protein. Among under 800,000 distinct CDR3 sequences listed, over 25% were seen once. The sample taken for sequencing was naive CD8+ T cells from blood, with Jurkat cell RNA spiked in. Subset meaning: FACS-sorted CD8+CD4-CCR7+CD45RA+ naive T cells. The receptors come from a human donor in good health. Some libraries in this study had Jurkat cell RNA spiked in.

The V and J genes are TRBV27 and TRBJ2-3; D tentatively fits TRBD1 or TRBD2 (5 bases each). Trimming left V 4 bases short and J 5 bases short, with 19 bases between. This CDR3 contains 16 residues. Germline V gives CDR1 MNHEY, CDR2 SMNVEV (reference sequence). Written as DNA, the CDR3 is TGTGCCAGCAGTTCCATCGCGGTTACGGGGCTAGATACGCAGTATTTT. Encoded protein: CASSSIAVTGLDTQYF.

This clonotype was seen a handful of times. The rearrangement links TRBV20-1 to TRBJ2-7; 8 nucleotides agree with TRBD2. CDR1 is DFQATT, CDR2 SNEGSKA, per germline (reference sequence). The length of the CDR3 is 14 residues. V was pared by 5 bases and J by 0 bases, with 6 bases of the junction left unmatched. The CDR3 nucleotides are TGCAGTGCTTTTAGCGGGGCTAGCTCCTACGAGCAGTACTTC. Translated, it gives CSAFSGASSYEQYF.

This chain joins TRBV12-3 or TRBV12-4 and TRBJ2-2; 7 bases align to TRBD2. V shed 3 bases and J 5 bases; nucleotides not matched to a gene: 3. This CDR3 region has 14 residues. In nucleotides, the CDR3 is TGTGCCAGCAGTTTCGGCGGGAGAACCGGGGAGCTGTTTTTT. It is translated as CASSFGGRTGELFF.

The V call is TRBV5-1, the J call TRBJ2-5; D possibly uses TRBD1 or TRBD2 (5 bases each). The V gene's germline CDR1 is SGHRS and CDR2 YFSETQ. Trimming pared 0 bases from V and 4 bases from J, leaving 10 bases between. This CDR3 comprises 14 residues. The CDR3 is CASSLGEGLETQYF. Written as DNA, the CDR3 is TGCGCCAGCAGCTTGGGCGAGGGGCTAGAGACCCAGTACTTC.

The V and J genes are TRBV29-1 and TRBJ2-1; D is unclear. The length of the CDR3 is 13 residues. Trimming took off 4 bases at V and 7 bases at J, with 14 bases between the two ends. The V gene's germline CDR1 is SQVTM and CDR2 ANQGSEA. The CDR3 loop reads CSVGSQNLNEQFF. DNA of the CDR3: TGCAGCGTTGGATCCCAGAATTTGAATGAGCAGTTCTTC.

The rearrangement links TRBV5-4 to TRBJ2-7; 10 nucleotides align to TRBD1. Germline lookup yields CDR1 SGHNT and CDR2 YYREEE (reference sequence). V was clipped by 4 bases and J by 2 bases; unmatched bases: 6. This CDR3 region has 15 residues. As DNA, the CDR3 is TGTGCCAGCAGCGTCGGGGACAGGGGAGCCTACGAGCAGTACTTC. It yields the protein CASSVGDRGAYEQYF. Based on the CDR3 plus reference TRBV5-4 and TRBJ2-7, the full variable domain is ETGVTQSPTHLIKTRGQQVTLRCSSQSGHNTVSWYQQALGQGPQFIFQYYREEENGRGNFPPRFSGLQFPNYSSELNVNALELDDSALYLCASSVGDRGAYEQYFGPGTRLTVT.

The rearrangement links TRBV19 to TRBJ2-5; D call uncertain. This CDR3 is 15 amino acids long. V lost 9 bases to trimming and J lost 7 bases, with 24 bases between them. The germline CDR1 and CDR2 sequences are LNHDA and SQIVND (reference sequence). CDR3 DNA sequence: TGTGCCAGCAATCGCCTCGCCGCCAAAAGAGGGACCCAGTACTTC. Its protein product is CASNRLAAKRGTQYF.

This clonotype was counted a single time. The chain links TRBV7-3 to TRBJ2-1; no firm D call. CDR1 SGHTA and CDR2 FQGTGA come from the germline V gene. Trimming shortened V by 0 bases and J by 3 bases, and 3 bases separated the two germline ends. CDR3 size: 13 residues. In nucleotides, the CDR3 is TGTGCCAGCAGCTTAACACACTACAATGAGCAGTTCTTC. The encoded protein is CASSLTHYNEQFF.

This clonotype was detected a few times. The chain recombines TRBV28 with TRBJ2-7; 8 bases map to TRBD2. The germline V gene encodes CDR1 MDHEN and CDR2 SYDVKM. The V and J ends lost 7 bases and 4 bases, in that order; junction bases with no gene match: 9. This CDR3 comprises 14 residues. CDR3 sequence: CASKRGLVQYEQYF. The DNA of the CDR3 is TGTGCCAGCAAGAGGGGACTAGTTCAGTACGAGCAGTACTTC.

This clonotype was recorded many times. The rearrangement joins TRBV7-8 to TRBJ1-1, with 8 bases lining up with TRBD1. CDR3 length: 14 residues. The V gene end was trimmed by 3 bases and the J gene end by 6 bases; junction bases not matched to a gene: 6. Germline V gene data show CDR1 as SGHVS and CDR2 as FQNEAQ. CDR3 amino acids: CASSFGQGLSEAFF. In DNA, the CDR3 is TGTGCCAGCAGCTTCGGACAGGGATTGTCTGAAGCTTTCTTT.

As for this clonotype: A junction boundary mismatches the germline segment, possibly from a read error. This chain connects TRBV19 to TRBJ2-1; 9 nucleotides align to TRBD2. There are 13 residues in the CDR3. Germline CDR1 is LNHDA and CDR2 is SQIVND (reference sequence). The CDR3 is CASRSSGDNGQFF. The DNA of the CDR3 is TGTGCCAGTAGGTCTAGCGGGGACAATGGGCAGTTCTTC.

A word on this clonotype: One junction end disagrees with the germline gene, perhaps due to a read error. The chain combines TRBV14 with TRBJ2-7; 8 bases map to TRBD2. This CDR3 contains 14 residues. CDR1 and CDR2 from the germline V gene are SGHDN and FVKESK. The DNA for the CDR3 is TGTGCCAGCAGCCAAGATTGGACTAGCTCCGAGCCGTACTTC. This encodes CASSQDWTSSEPYF.

In DNA, the CDR3 is TGTGCCACAGCGGATAGTCTAAACTATGGCTACACCTTC. It is translated as CATADSLNYGYTF. The chain uses TRBV19 and TRBJ1-2; D uncertain. In germline, CDR1 is LNHDA, CDR2 SQIVND (reference sequence). The CDR3 spans 13 residues. V was trimmed by 10 bases and J by 2 bases, leaving 14 bases between them.

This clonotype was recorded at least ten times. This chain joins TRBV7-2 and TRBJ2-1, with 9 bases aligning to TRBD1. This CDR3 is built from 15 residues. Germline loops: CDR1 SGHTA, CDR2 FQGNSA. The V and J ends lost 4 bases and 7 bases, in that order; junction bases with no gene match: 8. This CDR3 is CASSSWTGDWNEQFF. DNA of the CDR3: TGTGCCAGCAGCTCCTGGACAGGGGATTGGAATGAGCAGTTCTTC.

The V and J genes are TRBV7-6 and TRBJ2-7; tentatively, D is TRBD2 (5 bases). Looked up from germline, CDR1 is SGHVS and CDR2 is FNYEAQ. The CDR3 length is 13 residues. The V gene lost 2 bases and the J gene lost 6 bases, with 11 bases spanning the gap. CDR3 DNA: TGTGCCAGCAGCTTATCGGGATCCCTCGAGCAGTACTTC. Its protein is CASSLSGSLEQYF.